Following are 32 T cell receptor beta chains from one sample sequenced in a study of graft-versus-host responses after intestinal transplantation. Antigens of these TCRs are unknown. Clones were sequenced by immunoSEQ multiplex PCR, and TCRdb holds only the in-frame ones, with some missing. The table lists some 82,000 clones, more than 75% of them singletons, with roughly 7.3% in the top ten. Sequenced material: unstimulated CD8+ T cells sorted from spleen or lymph node cells, taken before transplant. The source of these receptors is a human donor who was the organ donor for an intestinal transplant.

Only one count was recorded for this clone. This chain links TRBV5-1 with TRBJ1-1; D gene uncertain. Between the trimmed V and J ends, which lost 6 bases and 5 bases, there was a span of 11 bases. Germline CDR1 is SGHRS and CDR2 is YFSETQ. This CDR3 has 12 residues. The CDR3 loop reads CASTEYGTEAFF. In DNA form, the CDR3 reads TGCGCCAGCACCGAATATGGGACTGAAGCTTTCTTT. The complete variable domain, with remaining parts taken from reference TRBV5-1 and TRBJ1-1, reads KAGVTQTPRYLIKTRGQQVTLSCSPISGHRSVSWYQQTPGQGLQFLFEYFSETQRNKGNFPGRFSGRQFSNSRSEMNVSTLELGDSALYLCASTEYGTEAFFGQGTRLTVV.

V is TRBV6-1 and J is TRBJ2-3, with a tentative D call TRBD2 (5 bases). CDR3 length equals 17 residues. CDR1 is MNHNS and CDR2 is SASEGT in the germline V gene. Trimming took 2 bases from V and 0 from J, leaving 15 bases between them. The DNA of the CDR3 is TGTGCCAGCAGTGAATTCCGAACAGCGGTTAGCACAGATACGCAGTATTTT. Translated, it gives CASSEFRTAVSTDTQYF.

The gene calls are TRBV30 and TRBJ1-5; D is undetermined. The CDR3 has 13 residues. Germline V CDR1 and CDR2: GTSNPN, SVGIG (reference sequence). Trimming shortened V by 0 bases and J by 2 bases, and 5 bases separated the two germline ends. The DNA of the CDR3 is TGTGCCTGGAGTGTACGGCGCAATCAGCCCCAGCATTTT. This encodes CAWSVRRNQPQHF.

V gene TRBV15 combines with J gene TRBJ1-6; 9 nucleotides agree with TRBD1. There are 14 residues in the CDR3. J gave up 10 bases and V 2 bases, and 3 bases lay outside the gene matches. Germline CDR1 reads LNHNV; CDR2 reads YYDKDF (reference sequence). CDR3 nucleotides: TGTGCCACCAGCAGAAGACAGGGGGGATCACCCCTCCACTTT. Its translation: CATSRRQGGSPLHF.

V gene TRBV19 combines with J gene TRBJ2-1; D gene ambiguous. The germline V gene encodes CDR1 LNHDA and CDR2 SQIVND (reference sequence). The V gene lost 3 bases and the J gene lost 0 bases, with 9 bases spanning the gap. This CDR3 has 15 amino acids. CDR3 region: CASSIVGYSYNEQFF. Here the CDR3 DNA reads TGTGCCAGTAGTATCGTCGGATACTCCTACAATGAGCAGTTCTTC.

The chain joins TRBV7-9 to TRBJ1-2; TRBD1 might be the D (5 bases). Trimming removed 5 bases at V and 5 bases at J, with 21 bases between. The CDR3 extends over 16 amino acids. Germline-derived CDR1 and CDR2 are SEHNR and FQNEAQ (reference sequence). Here the CDR3 DNA reads TGTGCCAGCAGCCCCTGGGGGGAGCTCGATCCTTATGGCTACACCTTC. Translating gives CASSPWGELDPYGYTF.

This chain links TRBV7-9 with TRBJ1-5; D not resolved. Germline loops: CDR1 SEHNR, CDR2 FQNEAQ (reference sequence). The CDR3 runs 15 residues. The V end was cut by 2 bases, the J end by 3 bases, with 11 bases between. The CDR3: CASSLHSQPNQPQHF. The CDR3 region has the DNA TGTGCCAGCAGCTTACATTCACAGCCCAATCAGCCCCAGCATTTT.

Here the CDR3 reads CATSRAGSGNTIYF. Written as DNA, the CDR3 is TGTGCCACCAGCAGGGCAGGCTCTGGAAACACCATATATTTT. The V gene is TRBV15, the J gene TRBJ1-3; D is unresolved. Germline CDR1 LNHNV, CDR2 YYDKDF (reference sequence). The V gene lost 3 bases and the J gene lost 0 bases, with 6 bases spanning the gap. CDR3 length equals 14 residues.

The chain is built from TRBV27 and TRBJ2-1; D is unclear. V gave up 5 bases and J gave up 0 bases, with 8 bases separating them. CDR1 is MNHEY, CDR2 SMNVEV, per germline (reference sequence). The CDR3 length is 14 residues. The CDR3: CASSPYSSYNEQFF. CDR3 sequence (DNA): TGTGCCAGCAGTCCGTATAGCTCCTACAATGAGCAGTTCTTC.

The chain uses TRBV11-2 and TRBJ1-1; 8 bases line up with TRBD1. The germline gives CDR1 SGHAT, CDR2 FQNNGV. The V gene end was trimmed by 4 bases and the J gene end by 0 bases; junction bases not matched to a gene: 7. This CDR3 comprises 16 residues. This CDR3 is CASSSGQGRMNTEAFF. The CDR3 nucleotides read TGTGCCAGCAGCTCCGGACAGGGTCGGATGAACACTGAAGCTTTCTTT.

This chain links TRBV28 with TRBJ2-1; D gene uncertain. CDR1 and CDR2 (germline): MDHEN, SYDVKM. V was clipped by 3 bases and J by 6 bases, with 6 bases between them. This CDR3 region has 12 residues. CDR3 DNA: TGTGCCAGCAGTTTTAGCCGCAATGAGCAGTTCTTC. Its protein is CASSFSRNEQFF.

The CDR3 protein is CASSLGDTGTTTWSTEAFF. Here the CDR3 DNA reads TGCGCCAGCAGCTTGGGAGACACCGGGACTACAACCTGGAGCACTGAAGCTTTCTTT. The chain employs TRBV5-1 and TRBJ1-1; a possible D gene is TRBD1 (5 bases). The CDR3 extends over 19 amino acids. Deletions cut 0 bases from V and 4 bases from J, with 25 bases between. Looked up from germline, CDR1 is SGHRS and CDR2 is YFSETQ.

This chain uses TRBV2 with TRBJ1-2, with a possible D match to TRBD1 (6 bases). Germline V gene data show CDR1 as SNHLY and CDR2 as FYNNEI. CDR3 size: 16 residues. Trimming removed 6 bases from V and 4 bases from J, with 21 bases in between. CDR3 DNA: TGTGCCAGCAGCCACCCCGACAGGACAATCTCCTATGGCTACACCTTC. Residues: CASSHPDRTISYGYTF.

The chain has TRBV19 and TRBJ2-7; no firm D call. Germline V lookup: CDR1 LNHDA, CDR2 SQIVND (reference sequence). V gave up 5 bases and J gave up 5 bases, with 7 bases separating them. The CDR3 runs 11 residues. The CDR3 region is CASSFSHEQYF. CDR3 coding DNA: TGTGCCAGTAGTTTTTCCCACGAGCAGTACTTC. The full variable domain, completed using reference TRBV19 and TRBJ2-7, is DGGITQSPKYLFRKEGQNVTLSCEQNLNHDAMYWYRQDPGQGLRLIYYSQIVNDFQKGDIAEGYSVSREKKESFPLTVTSAQKNPTAFYLCASSFSHEQYFGPGTRLTVT.

This clone was picked up one time. The chain couples TRBV28 to TRBJ2-3, with a possible D match to TRBD2 (6 bases). The length of the CDR3 is 14 residues. V lost 7 bases and J lost 1, with 12 bases in between. Germline V gene data show CDR1 as MDHEN and CDR2 as SYDVKM. CDR3 DNA: TGTGCCAGCAAGGAGGGCTACCGCACAGATACGCAGTATTTT. This encodes CASKEGYRTDTQYF.

For the CDR3, the DNA is TGTGCCAGCAGCTTAGAGGTAGCGGCCTACAATGAGCAGTTCTTC. The encoded protein is CASSLEVAAYNEQFF. The chain combines TRBV13 with TRBJ2-1; maybe TRBD2 (6 bases). The germline gives CDR1 PRHDT, CDR2 FYEKMQ (reference sequence). The CDR3 length is 15 residues. Deletions cut 1 base from V and 2 bases from J, with 9 bases between.

The chain employs TRBV28 and TRBJ1-1; D gene uncertain. The CDR3 covers 13 residues. Deletions cut 1 base from V and 10 bases from J, with 13 bases between. Germline CDR1 MDHEN, CDR2 SYDVKM. The CDR3 loop reads CASSLSEGSAAFF. In DNA, the CDR3 is TGTGCCAGCAGTTTATCGGAGGGATCCGCAGCTTTCTTT.

The V gene is TRBV15, the J gene TRBJ1-2, with a weak D call TRBD1 (6 bases). V was shortened by 5 bases and J by 4 bases, with 14 bases between the two germline ends. This CDR3 spans 14 amino acids. Germline CDR1 is LNHNV and CDR2 is YYDKDF (reference sequence). In DNA form, the CDR3 reads TGTGCCACCAGCCCCCTTACAGGGACCTATGGCTACACCTTC. Its translation is CATSPLTGTYGYTF.

This clone came up once. The chain employs TRBV30 and TRBJ1-4; TRBD1 might be the D (5 bases). Trimming left V 0 bases short and J 8 bases short, with 13 bases between. Germline V gene sequence: CDR1 GTSNPN, CDR2 SVGIG (reference sequence). There are 14 residues in the CDR3. CDR3 nucleotide sequence: TGTGCCTGGAGTGTAGGGCAGGGAGGGGAAAAACTGTTTTTT. Residues: CAWSVGQGGEKLFF.

The chain combines TRBV7-9 with TRBJ1-2; perhaps TRBD1 as D (5 bases). Trimming removed 8 bases at V and 3 bases at J, with 19 bases between. CDR3 length equals 15 residues. CDR1 SEHNR and CDR2 FQNEAQ come from the germline V gene (reference sequence). This chain's CDR3 is CASALRTGGDYGYTF. The CDR3 DNA follows: TGTGCCAGCGCCTTACGGACGGGAGGGGACTATGGCTACACCTTC.

V usage is TRBV6-5 and J usage is TRBJ1-2; 8 bases agree with TRBD1. Per the germline V gene, CDR1 is MNHEY and CDR2 is SVGAGI. The CDR3 totals 15 residues. J lost 5 bases, V lost 0 bases, and 5 bases had no gene match. The CDR3, as DNA: TGTGCCAGCAGTTACTCCGCAGGGGGCGCTTATGGCTACACCTTC. As protein: CASSYSAGGAYGYTF.

The rearrangement links TRBV27 to TRBJ2-1; D is possibly TRBD1 (6 bases). The V end was cut by 7 bases, the J end by 4 bases, with 11 bases between. Germline CDR1 reads MNHEY; CDR2 reads SMNVEV (reference sequence). The CDR3 contains 13 residues. In nucleotides, the CDR3 is TGTGCCAGCACCGTCACAGGGTACAATGAGCAGTTCTTC. It yields the protein CASTVTGYNEQFF.

The chain couples TRBV29-1 to TRBJ2-1, with no clear D. This CDR3 is 10 amino acids long. Per germline, CDR1 SQVTM and CDR2 ANQGSEA. Trimming cost V 3 bases and J 5 bases, with 2 bases left between them. The CDR3, as DNA: TGCAGCGTTGAGGACAATGAGCAGTTCTTC. Its translation is CSVEDNEQFF.

This rearrangement joins TRBV28 to TRBJ2-7; no clear D. V shed 5 bases and J shed 0 bases, with 14 bases lying between them. The CDR3 runs 15 residues. Germline-derived CDR1 and CDR2 are MDHEN and SYDVKM. The CDR3 DNA is TGTGCCAGCAGTCAAGGACCCGGATCCTCCTACGAGCAGTACTTC. Amino acids: CASSQGPGSSYEQYF.

V usage is TRBV7-9 and J usage is TRBJ1-2; D uncertain. The CDR3 totals 16 residues. Per the germline V gene, CDR1 is SEHNR and CDR2 is FQNEAQ (reference sequence). Trimming removed 2 bases at V and 8 bases at J, with 21 bases between. CDR3 sequence: CASSLPGIAPIEGYTF. The CDR3 bases are TGTGCCAGCAGCTTACCGGGGATCGCCCCCATCGAGGGCTACACCTTC.

The chain links TRBV4-2 to TRBJ1-4; the D gene is possibly TRBD1 (5 bases). From germline, CDR1 is LGHNA and CDR2 YNFKEQ. The V end was cut by 0 bases, the J end by 5 bases, with 10 bases between. The CDR3 spans 15 residues. The DNA of the CDR3 is TGTGCCAGCAGCCAAGATTCGGGGGGGAATGAAAAACTGTTTTTT. This encodes CASSQDSGGNEKLFF.

On this clone: The junction departs from the called germline gene at one end, perhaps through a read error. This chain joins TRBV7-9 and TRBJ1-1, with a possible D match to TRBD1 (5 bases). The CDR3 is made up of 11 amino acids. Germline V CDR1 and CDR2: SEHNR, FQNEAQ (reference sequence). The DNA of the CDR3 is TGTGCCAGCAGCCCCGGGGCGGGGATGGGCTTT. Translated, it gives CASSPGAGMGF.

The rearrangement joins TRBV29-1 to TRBJ1-1; the D gene is possibly TRBD1 (5 bases). Trimming left V 4 bases short and J 0 bases short, with 24 bases between. The germline gives CDR1 SQVTM, CDR2 ANQGSEA. This CDR3 comprises 18 residues. CDR3 amino acids: CSVVPLMGPPGLNTEAFF. The CDR3 region has the DNA TGCAGCGTTGTCCCACTCATGGGACCGCCCGGGTTGAACACTGAAGCTTTCTTT.

The chain couples TRBV28 to TRBJ1-2, with 11 bases matching TRBD1. Germline lookup yields CDR1 MDHEN and CDR2 SYDVKM. V lost 6 bases to trimming and J lost 3 bases; unmatched junction nucleotides: 15. The CDR3 is 18 amino acids. The CDR3 DNA reads TGTGCCAGCAGGAAGGGGCCCGGGACAGGGGGTTTACACTATGGCTACACCTTC. Translating gives CASRKGPGTGGLHYGYTF.

This chain connects TRBV2 to TRBJ2-3, with D perhaps matching TRBD1 (6 bases). This CDR3 region has 14 residues. V lost 3 bases, J lost 6 bases, and 13 bases lay in between. The germline CDR1 and CDR2 sequences are SNHLY and FYNNEI. The CDR3 DNA follows: TGTGCCAGCAGTGACGAGGGGGTGGTGGATACGCAGTATTTT. Translation: CASSDEGVVDTQYF.

The rearrangement uses TRBV7-3 and TRBJ2-1; 9 bases fit TRBD2. The J segment lost 8 bases and the V segment lost 1 base, leaving 6 bases of the junction unmatched. This CDR3 contains 15 residues. Looked up from germline, CDR1 is SGHTA and CDR2 is FQGTGA. CDR3 in DNA: TGTGCCAGCAGCTTAATGCGGGGGGGCCAATATGAGCAGTTCTTC. Its protein product is CASSLMRGGQYEQFF.

This chain uses TRBV21-1 with TRBJ1-4; the table's TRBD1 call for D was not verified on the DNA. TRBV21-1 is given as a pseudogene. The CDR3 loop spans 17 amino acids. The CDR3 is CASSKGAKRTENEKLFF. For the CDR3, the DNA is TGTGCCAGCAGCAAAGGGGCTAAAAGGACAGAGAATGAAAAACTGTTTTTT.